This T cell receptor (beta chain) was recovered during a study of blood T cell repertoires in COVID-19. In the source study's methods: From reference gene primer amplification, estimates of nucleated cell counts were derived. Sequenced by immunoSEQ multiplex PCR; TCRdb stores in-frame clones only, minus some. V, J and clone size are those of that table, while D and trimming were read from the DNA. Of more than 95,000 clones in the sample, more than 65% were seen once. The CDR3 runs 14 residues. With V trimmed by 6 bases and J by 4 bases, 7 bases remained unmatched. Per germline, CDR1 MNHEY and CDR2 SVGAGI.

The chain has TRBV6-5 and TRBJ1-1; TRBD1 matches at 8 bases. Specimen: peripheral blood. This receptor was identified in a woman aged 70-85 years with acute or convalescent COVID-19. CDR3: CASRFQDRGTEAFF. The CDR3 bases are TGTGCCAGCAGGTTCCAAGACAGGGGCACTGAAGCTTTCTTT.